Sequencing of this T cell receptor (beta chain) was carried out in a study of blood T cell repertoires in COVID-19. About the research overall: The United States, Italy and Spain supplied acute and convalescent COVID-19 samples. PBMCs, B-cell-depleted T cells, or T cells provided the cDNA or gDNA that made up the material.

Trimming removed 5 bases from V and 3 bases from J; junction bases left unmatched: 7. The CDR3 length is 16 residues. CDR1 SEHNR and CDR2 FQNEAQ come from the germline V gene (reference sequence). Authors' methods: The assay estimated nucleated cells by amplifying reference gene primers. Sequenced by immunoSEQ multiplex PCR; TCRdb stores in-frame clones only, minus some. The DNA was the basis for D and trimming; V, J and clone size are from that table. The table includes around 130,000 clones, approximately 81% detected once. The sample consisted of peripheral blood. This sequence originates from a man in his 60s with acute or convalescent COVID-19. The chain recombines TRBV7-9 with TRBJ2-5, with 12 bases aligning to TRBD2. CDR3 DNA: TGTGCCAGCAGCCAAAGGACTAGCGGGGCAAAAGAGACCCAGTACTTC. Protein product: CASSQRTSGAKETQYF.